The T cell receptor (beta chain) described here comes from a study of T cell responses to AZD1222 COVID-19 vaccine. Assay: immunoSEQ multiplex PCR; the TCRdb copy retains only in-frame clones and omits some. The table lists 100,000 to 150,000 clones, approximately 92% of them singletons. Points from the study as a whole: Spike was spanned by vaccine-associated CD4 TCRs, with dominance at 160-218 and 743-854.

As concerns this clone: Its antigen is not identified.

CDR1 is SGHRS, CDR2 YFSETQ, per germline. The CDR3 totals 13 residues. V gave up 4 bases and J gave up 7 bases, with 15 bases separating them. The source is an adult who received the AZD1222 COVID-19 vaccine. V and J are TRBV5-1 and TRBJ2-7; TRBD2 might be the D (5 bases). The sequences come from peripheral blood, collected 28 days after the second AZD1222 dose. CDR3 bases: TGCGCCAGCAGCGTCCCGGGAACTGGGGAGCAGTACTTC. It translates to CASSVPGTGEQYF.